This TCR beta chain was sequenced during a study of cytomegalovirus exposure and HLA in healthy donors. Each donor's status was that of a healthy bone marrow donor. As to this clone: Its antigen is undetermined.

It was with 60 Vbeta and 13 Jbeta primers that the PCR ran. Only in-frame clones appear in the TCRdb table, and some are missing; sequencing was by immunoSEQ multiplex PCR. This sample carries 150,000 to 200,000 clones, about 72% of them seen once, and the ten largest clones take about 1.4%. The V and J ends lost 4 bases and 2 bases, in that order; junction bases with no gene match: 4. The CDR3 runs 15 residues. Germline CDR1 reads SGHRS; CDR2 reads YFSETQ. Points from the study as a whole: The productive fraction for most TCR beta V segments was about 87% or about 30% in an earlier analysis. In a later analysis, TCR association rates varied by HLA locus: DRB1 most, HLA-C fewest. A few V segments could not be told apart, such as TRBV6-2 and TRBV6-3, and were left out.

Sequenced input: PBMCs. J is TRBJ2-2 and V is TRBV5-1, with 8 nucleotides matching TRBD2. This receptor was identified in a girl between 5 and 17 years old in good health and CMV-seronegative. CDR3 DNA: TGCGCCAGCAGCGGTAGCGGGATAAACACCGGGGAGCTGTTTTTT. Protein product: CASSGSGINTGELFF.